This T cell receptor beta chain is drawn from a study of blood T cell repertoires in COVID-19. This clone was observed once. The data were produced by immunoSEQ multiplex PCR, yet TCRdb's version contains in-frame clones alone and is incomplete. The sample has over 200,000 clones; about 90% are singletons. V lost 4 bases and J lost 4; bases outside the gene matches: 11. The CDR3 totals 16 residues. CDR1 LGHDT and CDR2 YNNKEL come from the germline V gene (reference sequence). Researchers sorted participants into cohorts using their self-reported clinical history. This sequence joins TRBV3-1 (or the pseudogene TRBV3-2) and TRBJ1-2, with 8 bases matching TRBD1. The specimen sequenced was PBMCs or T cells enriched from blood (not recorded which). The source is a woman aged 45-59 years in a cohort exposed to, infected with or recovered from COVID-19 (not recorded which). CDR3 region: CASSPIRTGLPYGYTF. CDR3 DNA sequence: TGTGCCAGCAGCCCTATCCGGACAGGGCTGCCCTATGGCTACACCTTC.